Presented here are 24 T cell receptor beta chains from one specimen sequenced in a study of a mutant IDH1 vaccine in newly diagnosed glioma. TCRdb keeps only in-frame clones here, not all; method: immunoSEQ multiplex PCR. Of some 66,000 clones in the sample, approximately 81% were seen once. As for time point: week 35, safety follow-up. Doses consisted of 300 ug of mutant IDH1 20-mer peptide each, paired with topical imiquimod. The antigens for these receptors are not known. The material sequenced was PBMCs, taken from a glioma patient whose treatment included an IDH1 peptide vaccine. The receptor source for this set is a man between 25 and 39 years old with glioma.

CDR3 protein: CASSLDPGGQNTEAFF. The CDR3 region has the DNA TGTGCCAGCAGCTTGGATCCGGGGGGTCAGAACACTGAAGCTTTCTTT. V is TRBV5-6 and J is TRBJ1-1, with D possibly being TRBD1 (5 bases). The CDR3 loop spans 16 amino acids. Trimming left V 0 bases short and J 1 base short, with 13 bases between. Looked up from germline, CDR1 is SGHDT and CDR2 is YYEEEE.

This clone was seen a single time. V and J are TRBV7-8 and TRBJ2-7; 9 bases are a match to TRBD1. Germline trimming cut 1 base from V and 5 bases from J; bases unmatched to any gene: 12. This CDR3 spans 17 amino acids. Germline assignment: CDR1 SGHVS and CDR2 FQNEAQ. The CDR3 nucleotides are TGTGCCAGCAGCTTAGGGCTGTCGGGACAGGGTCTCCACGAGCAGTACTTC. Its protein product is CASSLGLSGQGLHEQYF.

The genes are TRBV29-1 and TRBJ2-7, with D possibly being TRBD1 (5 bases). CDR3 length: 14 amino acids. V shed 7 bases and J shed 3 bases, with 19 bases lying between them. Germline lookup yields CDR1 SQVTM and CDR2 ANQGSEA. In nucleotides, the CDR3 is TGCAGCGGGGGCCCAGGGCAGGAGTTCTACGAGCAGTACTTC. Translation gives CSGGPGQEFYEQYF.

The rearrangement joins TRBV6-1 to TRBJ1-1, with D tentatively TRBD1 (5 bases). The CDR3 totals 13 residues. Deletions cut 6 bases from V and 0 bases from J, with 8 bases between. Germline V gene lookup returns CDR1 MNHNS and CDR2 SASEGT. CDR3 bases: TGTGCCAGCAGGGACACCCTGAACACTGAAGCTTTCTTT. Amino acid sequence: CASRDTLNTEAFF.

The V gene is TRBV4-2, the J gene TRBJ1-5; a weak D match, TRBD1 (6 bases). Trimming left V 1 base short and J 0 bases short, with 10 bases between. The V gene's germline CDR1 is LGHNA and CDR2 YNFKEQ. The CDR3 has 16 amino acids. CDR3 DNA: TGTGCCAGCAGCCAAGGCGGACAGAATAGCAATCAGCCCCAGCATTTT. It codes for CASSQGGQNSNQPQHF.

The table lists this clone with a count of one. The V gene is TRBV5-1, the J gene TRBJ2-5; D is ambiguous. The germline V and J ends were trimmed by 2 bases and 5 bases, with 10 bases remaining between them. CDR1 is SGHRS and CDR2 is YFSETQ in the germline V gene. The CDR3 sequence is 13 residues long. CDR3 bases: TGCGCCAGCAGCTTAAACCAACCGGAGACCCAGTACTTC. This translates into CASSLNQPETQYF.

About this clone itself: A much larger clonotype is one base distant, so this may be a read error. The same CDR3 is also encoded by other DNA sequences in this sample. The J gene is TRBJ2-7, the V gene TRBV11-3; perhaps TRBD2 as D (6 bases). The ends were cut back, 3 bases at V and 6 bases at J, with 24 bases in the middle. CDR3 length equals 17 residues. CDR1 and CDR2 from the germline V gene are SGHNT and YENEEA. As DNA, the CDR3 is TGTGCCAGCAGCTTGGGATGGCGGGGCCCTCTCAGGCGCGAGCAGTACTTC. Its translation: CASSLGWRGPLRREQYF.

This clone was picked up one time. The chain recombines TRBV29-1 with TRBJ2-3, with D perhaps matching TRBD1 (5 bases). The germline V gene encodes CDR1 SQVTM and CDR2 ANQGSEA. The CDR3 has 13 residues. Trimming removed 3 bases from V and 8 bases from J, with 15 bases in between. CDR3 sequence: CSVEIRVEVTQYF. CDR3 DNA: TGCAGCGTTGAGATCAGGGTTGAGGTTACGCAGTATTTT.

The chain recombines TRBV5-1 with TRBJ2-5; a weak D match, TRBD1 (5 bases). The DNA end is a closer match to TRBJ2-7, so the J assignment may be wrong. The CDR3 covers 18 residues. Germline V gene lookup returns CDR1 SGHRS and CDR2 YFSETQ. CDR3 in amino acids: CASSRDWIPNRITYEQYF. DNA for the CDR3: TGCGCCAGCAGCCGCGATTGGATTCCTAACAGGATTACCTACGAGCAGTACTTC.

This chain connects TRBV19 to TRBJ2-1; D remains ambiguous. CDR1 is LNHDA and CDR2 is SQIVND in the germline V gene (reference sequence). V was trimmed by 6 bases and J by 4 bases, leaving 13 bases between them. This CDR3 comprises 14 residues. Here the CDR3 DNA reads TGTGCCAGTAGCCGTTACCAGAATTACAATGAGCAGTTCTTC. This codes for CASSRYQNYNEQFF.

This clone turned up a few times. The chain has TRBV7-8 and TRBJ2-2; 7 bases agree with TRBD1. CDR3 size: 15 residues. The J segment lost 0 bases and the V segment lost 5 bases, leaving 3 bases of the junction unmatched. CDR1 and CDR2 from the germline V gene are SGHVS and FQNEAQ. The CDR3 region has the DNA TGTGCCAGCAGCCGGGACAGAACGAACACCGGGGAGCTGTTTTTT. Its protein product is CASSRDRTNTGELFF.

The chain is built from TRBV18 and TRBJ2-1; D possibly corresponds to TRBD1 (5 bases). The CDR3 is made up of 14 amino acids. The germline V gene encodes CDR1 KGHSH and CDR2 LQKENI. V lost 0 bases and J lost 9, with 12 bases in between. The CDR3 protein is CASSPPGRVSEQFF. The CDR3 DNA follows: TGTGCCAGCTCACCACCGGGCAGGGTGAGTGAGCAGTTCTTC.

This clone was picked up a small number of times. CDR3 sequence: CASKSGTVNTEAFF. The DNA for the CDR3 is TGTGCCAGCAAGTCCGGGACGGTGAACACTGAAGCTTTCTTT. The V gene is TRBV5-4, the J gene TRBJ1-1, with TRBD1 as a possible D gene (5 bases). The CDR3 totals 14 residues. V was pared by 6 bases and J by 0 bases, with 12 bases between. Germline V gives CDR1 SGHNT, CDR2 YYREEE (reference sequence).

The J gene is TRBJ1-1, the V gene TRBV29-1; D remains ambiguous. The CDR3 extends over 12 amino acids. Germline V CDR1 and CDR2: SQVTM, ANQGSEA. This CDR3 reads CSWKHQNTEAFF. DNA of the CDR3: TGCAGTTGGAAACACCAGAACACTGAAGCTTTCTTT.

The V call is TRBV18, the J call TRBJ2-7; TRBD1 agrees at 7 bases. Per germline, CDR1 KGHSH and CDR2 LQKENI. With 0 bases clipped from V and 5 bases from J, the junction kept 1 base outside the gene matches. This CDR3 is built from 13 residues. CDR3 sequence reads: CASSPPGGDEQYF. The DNA of the CDR3 is TGTGCCAGCTCACCACCAGGGGGCGACGAGCAGTACTTC.

The chain recombines TRBV7-2 with TRBJ2-1, with D tentatively TRBD1 (5 bases). Per the germline V gene, CDR1 is SGHTA and CDR2 is FQGNSA. Trimming removed 5 bases from V and 3 bases from J, with 14 bases in between. The CDR3 is made up of 15 amino acids. CDR3 residues: CASSLTATFYNEQFF. Here the CDR3 DNA reads TGTGCCAGCAGCCTGACAGCTACCTTCTACAATGAGCAGTTCTTC.

V and J are TRBV4-1 and TRBJ2-2; D is perhaps TRBD2 (6 bases). V was clipped by 4 bases and J by 0 bases, with 21 bases between them. The germline V gene has CDR1 MGHRA and CDR2 YSYEKL. CDR3 length: 19 residues. The DNA of the CDR3 is TGCGCCAGCAGCCCGTCCTTAGCCGGGACTTATACGAACACCGGGGAGCTGTTTTTT. Amino acid sequence: CASSPSLAGTYTNTGELFF.

A single count supports this clone. A junction end diverges from the germline sequence, so it may reflect a read error. In nucleotides, the CDR3 is TGCGCCAGCAGCCCCGACAGGGGGCTAGGAAACACCACATATTTT. It is translated as CASSPDRGLGNTTYF. The chain employs TRBV5-1 and TRBJ1-3; 10 bases line up with TRBD1. This CDR3 contains 15 residues. Germline V lookup: CDR1 SGHRS, CDR2 YFSETQ.

V is TRBV27 and J is TRBJ2-1, with no clear D. This CDR3 region has 13 residues. Germline CDR1 MNHEY, CDR2 SMNVEV (reference sequence). The V and J ends lost 5 bases and 4 bases respectively, with 9 bases between them. CDR3 region: CASSLMAYNEQFF. For the CDR3, the DNA is TGTGCCAGCAGTCTGATGGCTTACAATGAGCAGTTCTTC.

The rearrangement uses TRBV5-1 and TRBJ1-4; 11 bases agree with TRBD1. Germline assignment: CDR1 SGHRS and CDR2 YFSETQ. V lost 3 bases to trimming and J lost 1 base; unmatched junction nucleotides: 5. This CDR3 has 17 residues. The DNA for the CDR3 is TGCGCCAGCAGCTCGAGGGACAGGGGGTTAACTAATGAAAAACTGTTTTTT. Translation: CASSSRDRGLTNEKLFF.

The gene calls are TRBV6-1 and TRBJ1-2; no firm D call. The CDR3 is 14 amino acids. Trimming left V 0 bases short and J 1 base short, with 6 bases between. From germline, CDR1 is MNHNS and CDR2 SASEGT. The CDR3 DNA sequence: TGTGCCAGCAGTGAAGCCCCGGATAACTATGGCTACACCTTC. Translated: CASSEAPDNYGYTF.

The CDR3 DNA follows: TGTGCCAGTAGCACGGGGACAGCCACTAATGAAAAACTGTTTTTT. The encoded protein is CASSTGTATNEKLFF. The chain combines TRBV19 with TRBJ1-4; 7 bases match TRBD1. CDR1 is LNHDA and CDR2 is SQIVND in the germline V gene (reference sequence). The length of the CDR3 is 15 residues. The trim removed 6 bases at V and 2 bases at J, leaving 6 bases unmatched.

The chain is built from TRBV6-4 and TRBJ1-2; 7 bases fit TRBD1. Germline CDR1 reads MRHNA; CDR2 reads SNTAGT. J lost 3 bases, V lost 0 bases, and 7 bases had no gene match. The CDR3 extends over 16 amino acids. The CDR3 loop is CASSDSHLGGYYGYTF. The CDR3 region has the DNA TGTGCCAGCAGTGACTCGCATCTAGGGGGCTACTATGGCTACACCTTC.

J is TRBJ1-2 and V is TRBV5-4; D is perhaps TRBD1 (5 bases). Germline lookup yields CDR1 SGHNT and CDR2 YYREEE (reference sequence). Trimming took 4 bases from V and 3 from J, leaving 13 bases between them. The CDR3 runs 14 residues. The DNA for the CDR3 is TGTGCCAGCAGCCCCTCCCCGGGGCACTATGGCTACACCTTC. Amino acids: CASSPSPGHYGYTF.